The TCR beta chain described here comes from a study of metastatic and nonmetastatic thyroid tumors. This clone was detected many times. The CDR3 runs 15 residues. Trimming took 5 bases from V and 8 from J; bases not matched to a gene: 13. In germline, CDR1 is SGHTA, CDR2 FQGNSA. MiXCR reprocessed the PCR reads for TCRdb. The sample lists tens of thousands of clones, 15% to 20% occurring once. Not a single patient had been given any form of treatment at any point before undergoing thyroid surgery. V and J are TRBV7-2 and TRBJ2-3; 7 bases agree with TRBD2. The source of this sequence is a male donor with papillary thyroid cancer or a benign thyroid nodule (not recorded which). Some clones in this sample may be carry-over from other donors' samples. The sample taken for sequencing was blood. CDR3 coding DNA: TGTGCCAGCAGCAAAGTCGGCGGGGAGGGAGGTACGCAGTATTTT. It specifies CASSKVGGEGGTQYF. The full variable domain, with the rest looked up from reference TRBV7-2 and TRBJ2-3, is GAGVSQSPSNKVTEKGKDVELRCDPISGHTALYWYRQSLGQGLEFLIYFQGNSAPDKSGLPSDRFSAERTGGSVSTLTIQRTQQEDSAVYLCASSKVGGEGGTQYFGPGTRLTVL.